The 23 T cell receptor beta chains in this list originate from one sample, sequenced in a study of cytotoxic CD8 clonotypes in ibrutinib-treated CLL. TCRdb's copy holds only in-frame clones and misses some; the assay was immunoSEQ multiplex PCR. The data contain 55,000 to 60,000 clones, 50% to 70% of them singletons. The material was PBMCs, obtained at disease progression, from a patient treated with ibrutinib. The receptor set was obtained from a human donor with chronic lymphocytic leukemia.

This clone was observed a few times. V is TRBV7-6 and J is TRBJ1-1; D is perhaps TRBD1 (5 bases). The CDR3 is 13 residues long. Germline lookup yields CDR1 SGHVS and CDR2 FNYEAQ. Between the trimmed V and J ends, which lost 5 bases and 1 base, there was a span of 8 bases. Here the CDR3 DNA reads TGTGCCAGCAGCACCCAGGGGAACACTGAAGCTTTCTTT. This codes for CASSTQGNTEAFF.

CDR3 loop: CASNEGVHNSPLHF. In nucleotides, the CDR3 is TGTGCCAGCAATGAAGGGGTTCATAATTCACCCCTCCACTTT. The gene calls are TRBV27 and TRBJ1-6, with D perhaps TRBD1 (5 bases). Trimming pared 7 bases from V and 5 bases from J, leaving 12 bases between. The V gene's germline CDR1 is MNHEY and CDR2 SMNVEV (reference sequence). This CDR3 comprises 14 residues.

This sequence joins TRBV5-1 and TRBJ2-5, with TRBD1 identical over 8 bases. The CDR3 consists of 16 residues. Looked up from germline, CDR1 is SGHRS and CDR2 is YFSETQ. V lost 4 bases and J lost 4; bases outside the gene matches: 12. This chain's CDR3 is CASSREPDRVGETQYF. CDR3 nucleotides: TGCGCCAGCAGCCGAGAACCGGACAGGGTGGGAGAGACCCAGTACTTC.

As DNA, the CDR3 is TGTGCCAGCAGTGTTGACAGGGGAAACTATGGCTACACCTTC. This translates into CASSVDRGNYGYTF. The chain has TRBV6-4 and TRBJ1-2; 8 bases match TRBD1. CDR1 is MRHNA, CDR2 SNTAGT, per germline. V was clipped by 4 bases and J by 2 bases; unmatched bases: 3. This CDR3 contains 14 residues.

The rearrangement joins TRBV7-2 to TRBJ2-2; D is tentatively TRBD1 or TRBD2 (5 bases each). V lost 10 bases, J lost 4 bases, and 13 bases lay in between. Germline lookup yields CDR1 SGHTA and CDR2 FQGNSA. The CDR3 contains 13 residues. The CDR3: CAIPGRTTGELFF. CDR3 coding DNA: TGTGCCATCCCGGGACGGACCACCGGGGAGCTGTTTTTT. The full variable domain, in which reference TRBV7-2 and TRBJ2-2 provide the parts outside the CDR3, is GAGVSQSPSNKVTEKGKDVELRCDPISGHTALYWYRQSLGQGLEFLIYFQGNSAPDKSGLPSDRFSAERTGGSVSTLTIQRTQQEDSAVYLCAIPGRTTGELFFGEGSRLTVL.

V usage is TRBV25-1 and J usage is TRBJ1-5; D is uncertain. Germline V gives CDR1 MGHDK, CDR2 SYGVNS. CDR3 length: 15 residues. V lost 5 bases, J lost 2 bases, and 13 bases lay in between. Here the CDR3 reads CASSKKGSGNQPQHF. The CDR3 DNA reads TGTGCCAGCAGTAAAAAGGGTTCGGGCAATCAGCCCCAGCATTTT.

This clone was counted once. The CDR3 coding sequence is TGTGCCTGGAGTCGGCAGTCTATCTCCTACAATGAGCAGTTCTTC. It encodes CAWSRQSISYNEQFF. V and J are TRBV30 and TRBJ2-1; D is undetermined. Between the trimmed V and J ends, which lost 2 bases and 0 bases, there was a span of 11 bases. The CDR3 covers 15 residues. CDR1 and CDR2 (germline): GTSNPN, SVGIG (reference sequence).

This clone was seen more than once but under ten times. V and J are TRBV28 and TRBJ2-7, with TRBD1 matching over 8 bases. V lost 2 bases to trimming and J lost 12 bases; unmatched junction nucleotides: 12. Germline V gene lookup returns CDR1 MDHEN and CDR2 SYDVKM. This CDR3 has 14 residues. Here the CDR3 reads CASSLRTGMGTGYF. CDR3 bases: TGTGCCAGCAGTTTACGGACCGGGATGGGGACAGGGTACTTC.

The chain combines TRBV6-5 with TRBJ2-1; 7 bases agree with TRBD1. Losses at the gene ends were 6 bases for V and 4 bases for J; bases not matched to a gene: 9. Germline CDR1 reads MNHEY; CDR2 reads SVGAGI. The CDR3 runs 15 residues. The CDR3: CASSLTGTVYNEQFF. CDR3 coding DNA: TGTGCCAGCAGCTTGACCGGGACAGTTTACAATGAGCAGTTCTTC.

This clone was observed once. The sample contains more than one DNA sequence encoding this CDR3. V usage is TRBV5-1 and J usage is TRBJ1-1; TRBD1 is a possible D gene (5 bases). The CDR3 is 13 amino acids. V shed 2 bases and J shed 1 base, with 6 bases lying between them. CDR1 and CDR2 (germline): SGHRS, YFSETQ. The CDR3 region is CASSLTGNTEAFF. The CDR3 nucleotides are TGCGCCAGCAGCTTAACAGGGAACACTGAAGCTTTCTTT. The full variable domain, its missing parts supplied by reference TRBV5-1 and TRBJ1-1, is KAGVTQTPRYLIKTRGQQVTLSCSPISGHRSVSWYQQTPGQGLQFLFEYFSETQRNKGNFPGRFSGRQFSNSRSEMNVSTLELGDSALYLCASSLTGNTEAFFGQGTRLTVV.

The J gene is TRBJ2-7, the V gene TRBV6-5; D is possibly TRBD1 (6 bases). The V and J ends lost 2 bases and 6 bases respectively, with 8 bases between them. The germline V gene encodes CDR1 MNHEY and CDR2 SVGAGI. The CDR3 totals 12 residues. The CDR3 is CASSYPGAEQYF. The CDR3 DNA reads TGTGCCAGCAGTTACCCAGGGGCCGAGCAGTACTTC.

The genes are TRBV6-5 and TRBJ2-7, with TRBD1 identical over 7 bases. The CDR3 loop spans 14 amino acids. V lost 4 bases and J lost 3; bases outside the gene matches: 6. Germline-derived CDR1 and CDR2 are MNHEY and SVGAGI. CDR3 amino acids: CASSFDRDLYEQYF. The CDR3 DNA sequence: TGTGCCAGCAGTTTTGACAGGGATCTCTACGAGCAGTACTTC.

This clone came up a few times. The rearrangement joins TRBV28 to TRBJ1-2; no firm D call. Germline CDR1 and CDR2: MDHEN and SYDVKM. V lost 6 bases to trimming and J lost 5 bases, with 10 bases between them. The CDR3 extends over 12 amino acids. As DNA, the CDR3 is TGTGCCAGCAGCAATCAACTGTATGGCTACACCTTC. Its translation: CASSNQLYGYTF.

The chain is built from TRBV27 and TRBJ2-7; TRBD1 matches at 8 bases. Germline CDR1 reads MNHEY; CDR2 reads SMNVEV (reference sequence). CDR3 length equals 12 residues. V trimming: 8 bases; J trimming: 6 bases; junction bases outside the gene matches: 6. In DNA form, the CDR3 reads TGTGCCAGCGCAGGGGGCTTAGGCGAGCAGTACTTC. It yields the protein CASAGGLGEQYF.

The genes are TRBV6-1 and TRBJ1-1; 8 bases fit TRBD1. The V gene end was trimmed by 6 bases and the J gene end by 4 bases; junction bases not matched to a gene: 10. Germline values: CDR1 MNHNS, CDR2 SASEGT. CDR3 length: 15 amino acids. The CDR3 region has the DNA TGTGCCAGCAGCGTATTAACAGGGGGGGGCACTGAAGCTTTCTTT. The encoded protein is CASSVLTGGGTEAFF.

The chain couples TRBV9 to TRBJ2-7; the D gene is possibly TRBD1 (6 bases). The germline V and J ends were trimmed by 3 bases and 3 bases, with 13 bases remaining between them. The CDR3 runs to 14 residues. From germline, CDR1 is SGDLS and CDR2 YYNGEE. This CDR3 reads CASSDPGQSYEQYF. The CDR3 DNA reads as TGTGCCAGCAGCGACCCCGGACAGAGCTACGAGCAGTACTTC.

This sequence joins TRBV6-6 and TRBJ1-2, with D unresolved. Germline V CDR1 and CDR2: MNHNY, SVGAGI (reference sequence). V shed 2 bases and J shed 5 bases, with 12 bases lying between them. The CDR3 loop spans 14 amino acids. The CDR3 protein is CASSYEVAGYGYTF. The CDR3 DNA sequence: TGTGCCAGCAGTTACGAGGTCGCGGGGTATGGCTACACCTTC.

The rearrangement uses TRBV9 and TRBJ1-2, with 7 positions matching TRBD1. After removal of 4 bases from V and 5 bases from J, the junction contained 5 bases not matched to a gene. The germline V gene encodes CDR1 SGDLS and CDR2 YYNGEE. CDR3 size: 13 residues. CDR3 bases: TGTGCCAGCAGCCCAACAGGGGTATATGGCTACACCTTC. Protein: CASSPTGVYGYTF.

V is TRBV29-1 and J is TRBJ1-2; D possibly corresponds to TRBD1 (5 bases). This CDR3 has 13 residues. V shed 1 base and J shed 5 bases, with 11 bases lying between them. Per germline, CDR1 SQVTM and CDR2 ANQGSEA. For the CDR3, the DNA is TGCAGCGTTGAAGGGGGCGCAGGGTATGGCTACACCTTC. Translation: CSVEGGAGYGYTF. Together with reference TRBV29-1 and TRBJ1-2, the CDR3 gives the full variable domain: SAVISQKPSRDICQRGTSLTIQCQVDSQVTMMFWYRQQPGQSLTLIATANQGSEATYESGFVIDKFPISRPNLTFSTLTVSNMSPEDSSIYLCSVEGGAGYGYTFGSGTRLTVV.

CDR3 in amino acids: CAWSVKASGRYGYTF. In DNA form, the CDR3 reads TGTGCCTGGAGTGTAAAGGCTTCGGGGCGGTATGGCTACACCTTC. The chain has TRBV30 and TRBJ1-2, with D possibly matching TRBD1 (5 bases). V was shortened by 0 bases and J by 5 bases, with 16 bases between the two germline ends. Germline CDR1 reads GTSNPN; CDR2 reads SVGIG (reference sequence). The length of the CDR3 is 15 residues.

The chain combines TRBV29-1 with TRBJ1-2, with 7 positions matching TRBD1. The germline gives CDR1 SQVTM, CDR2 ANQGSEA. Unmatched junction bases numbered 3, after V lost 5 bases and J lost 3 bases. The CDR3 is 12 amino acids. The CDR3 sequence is CSVWDSHYGYTF. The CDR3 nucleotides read TGCAGCGTTTGGGACAGCCACTATGGCTACACCTTC.

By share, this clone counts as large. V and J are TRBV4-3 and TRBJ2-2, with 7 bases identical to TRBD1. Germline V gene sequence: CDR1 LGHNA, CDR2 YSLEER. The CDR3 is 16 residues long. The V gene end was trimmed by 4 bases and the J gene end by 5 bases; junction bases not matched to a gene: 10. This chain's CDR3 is CASSRPDRVGTGELFF. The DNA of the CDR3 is TGCGCCAGCAGCCGCCCAGACAGGGTAGGGACCGGGGAGCTGTTTTTT.

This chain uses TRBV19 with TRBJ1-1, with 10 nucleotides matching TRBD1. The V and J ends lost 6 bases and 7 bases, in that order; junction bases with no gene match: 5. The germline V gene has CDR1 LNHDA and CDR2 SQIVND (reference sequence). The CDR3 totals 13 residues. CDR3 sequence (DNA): TGTGCCAGTAGATCGGACAGGGGGAATGAAGCTTTCTTT. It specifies CASRSDRGNEAFF.